The T cell receptor beta chain under discussion was sequenced for a study of beta chain features in type 1 diabetes. The overall study: Sorted cells numbering approximately 110,000,000 were examined across all samples. Study findings and constraints: At VDJ recombination sites, type 1 diabetes patients had fewer insertions and more deleted nucleotides.

Trimming at V came to 6 bases and at J to 5 bases, leaving 16 bases not matched to a gene. CDR1 is MGHRA, CDR2 YSYEKL, per germline. This CDR3 spans 17 amino acids. Sequenced material consisted of expressed TCRB transcripts (all of the isolated RNA was reverse transcribed). The read count averaged roughly 4 million across naive, central memory and regulatory T cell samples. TCRdb's copy holds only in-frame clones and misses some; the assay was immunoSEQ multiplex PCR. The table shows roughly 450,000 clones, with about an eighth occurring only once. A note on this clone: Antigen unknown.

The chain carries TRBV4-1 and TRBJ2-3; 8 bases align to TRBD2. The TCR comes from a woman aged 18-29 years in good health. Source material: naive CD4+ T cells from blood. In DNA form, the CDR3 reads TGCGCCAGCAGTCCCGAGCGCCCGGGGGGGCCGAGAGATACGCAGTATTTT. It codes for CASSPERPGGPRDTQYF.